Detailed here is one TCR beta chain. The target antigen is unknown. The source of the sample is a study of shared clonotypes between healthy human individuals. General observations from the study: Only blood samples were collected, and tissue repertoires likely differ.

The donors, all of them Caucasian adults, lived in Nashville, Tennessee. The method was immunoSEQ multiplex PCR; TCRdb's version includes in-frame clones alone and lacks a portion of them. This table holds around 1,000,000 clones, 77% found once. The CDR3 consists of 14 residues. CDR1 is MNHEY and CDR2 is SMNVEV in the germline V gene (reference sequence). J lost 2 bases, V lost 6 bases, and 4 bases had no gene match. The sequence was collected from a man between 18 and 29 years old in good health. Some clones in this sample may be carry-over from other donors' samples. Sequencing input: memory CD4+ T cells from PBMCs. The subset here: CD45RA-negative fraction. The chain is built from TRBV27 and TRBJ2-7; TRBD2 aligns across 10 bases. CDR3 DNA sequence: TGTGCCAGCAGATTCCTAGCGGGGGCCTACGAGCAGTACTTC. This encodes CASRFLAGAYEQYF.